The present T cell receptor beta chain was sequenced within a study of beta chain features in type 1 diabetes. The CDR3 runs 13 residues. Germline V gene sequence: CDR1 SNHLY, CDR2 FYNNEI. V was pared by 5 bases and J by 5 bases, with 1 base of the junction left unmatched. Each donor gave one heparinised blood draw averaging around 120 mL. The table lists this clone with a few counts. The antigen remains undetermined. The entirety of the isolated RNA underwent reverse transcription, so expressed TCRB transcripts were sequenced. Repertoires were generated with immunoSEQ multiplex PCR, while TCRdb's copy carries only in-frame clones and drops some. The data show tens of thousands of clones, roughly 50% seen once. General study points: TCRB CDR3s from Type 1 diabetes patients were moderately but significantly shorter in all four CD4+ subsets. The analysis here could not establish whether HLA type shapes TCRB rearrangement.

This sequence originates from a woman between 40 and 50 years old with type 1 diabetes. Sequencing input: Tregs from blood. The gene calls are TRBV2 and TRBJ2-1, with 9 bases that match TRBD2. The CDR3 nucleotides read TGTGCCAGCAGTCTAGCGGGAAACAATGAGCAGTTCTTC. This translates into CASSLAGNNEQFF.